Listed below are T cell receptor beta chains from one sample, sequenced in a study of T cell clusters in autoimmune cytopenias. No DNA is given; TCRdb re-called the multiplex PCR reads and lists each CDR3 protein once. This sample carries about 5,000 distinct CDR3 sequences, with around half going to the ten biggest clones. The same sample was also studied in work on T cell repertoires in aging, cancer and after chemotherapy.

The sample was peripheral blood. The receptor source for this set is a human donor in good health. Both conserved end residues are part of each CDR3. For some rows the clone size is stated as once, few or many, or as a class when expanded; others skip it.

>TRBJ2-7|.|TRBV5-1|16
CASSALADRADYEQYF
>TRBJ2-5|.|TRBV19|16
CASSIGRTGGRETQYF
>TRBJ2-7|medium-sized|TRBV13|14
CASSPPTGGYEQYF
>TRBJ2-1|.|TRBV5-5|15
CASSLEGNSYNEQFF
>TRBJ2-2|medium-sized|TRBV7-6|16
CASRLSTGINTGELFF
>TRBJ2-1|.|TRBV6-2/TRBV6-3|16
CATMGLLLYSYNEQFF
>TRBJ2-1|.|TRBV6-1|15
CASSRARTSYNEQFF
>TRBJ2-2|medium-sized|TRBV29-1|14
CSARDRASSGELFF
>TRBJ1-5|.|TRBV19|15
CASSIQGRGHQPQHF
>TRBJ2-1|medium-sized|TRBV6-1|15
CASLEGFSSYNEQFF
>TRBJ1-1|.|TRBV30|14
CAWALGRGYTEAFF
>TRBJ2-5|medium-sized|TRBV15|17
CATSRVGSGRDQETQYF
>TRBJ2-7|.|TRBV7-9|14
CASSSPQRAYEQYF
>TRBJ2-2|.|TRBV7-2|12
CASSPLGGELFF
>TRBJ2-5|.|TRBV27|13
CASSRQGRETQYF
>TRBJ2-1|.|TRBV30|17
CAWSLSLGRGYYNEQFF
>TRBJ1-2|.|TRBV27|17
CASSSYSIAPSNYGYTF
>TRBJ2-5|medium-sized|TRBV29-1|13
CSAARQPQETQYF
>TRBJ2-1|.|TRBV19|20
CASSIAGTGDLAGVRTRRFF
>TRBJ2-7|.|TRBV6-2/TRBV6-3|11
CASRLDHEQYF
>TRBJ2-1|.|TRBV30|14
CAWSVLVFYNEQFF
>TRBJ2-2|medium-sized|TRBV6-5|15
CASPKSKENTGELFF
>TRBJ2-7|.|TRBV19|15
CASRHPGESSYEQYF
>TRBJ2-3|.|TRBV12-3/TRBV12-4|15
CASSRTSGRGDTQYF
>TRBJ2-7|.|TRBV15|13
CATSRDFVYEQYF
>TRBJ2-3|.|TRBV30|16
CAWSVRRLAGTDTQYF
>TRBJ2-1|.|TRBV19|17
CASSARLAPPRYNEQFF
>TRBJ2-5|.|TRBV18|13
CASSRDLQETQYF
>TRBJ2-1|.|TRBV6-5|16
CASSLGGGGAYNEQFF